The next 10 T cell receptor beta chains were all read from a single sample in a study of T cells in Graves' hyperthyroidism and ophthalmopathy. Regions amplified from RNA transcripts were the TCR beta CDR3 regions. Carried out on the TCR CDR3, a first-round RT-PCR used the HTBI primer set. TCRdb itself ran the multiplex PCR reads through MiXCR, one entry per CDR3 protein. The sample lists approximately 420,000 distinct CDR3 sequences, under 15% occurring once. Material for sequencing was blood. These receptors all stem from a young woman with Graves' hyperthyroidism.

The V gene is TRBV9, the J gene TRBJ2-7, with a weak D call TRBD1 (5 bases). Germline lookup yields CDR1 SGDLS and CDR2 YYNGEE. The CDR3 covers 15 residues. Trimming cost V 0 bases and J 0 bases, with 10 bases left between them. The CDR3 loop reads CASSVEWGSSYEQYF. The CDR3 nucleotides read TGTGCCAGCAGCGTAGAGTGGGGCAGCTCCTACGAGCAGTACTTC.

The sample holds many counts of this clonotype. The chain links TRBV7-6 to TRBJ2-7; D might be TRBD1 (6 bases). The CDR3 runs 13 residues. Germline V CDR1 and CDR2: SGHVS, FNYEAQ. Trimming left V 5 bases short and J 5 bases short, with 13 bases between. CDR3 bases: TGTGCCAGCAGCCGAGGGGGAGCGGACGAGCAGTACTTC. Encoded protein: CASSRGGADEQYF.

V is TRBV28 and J is TRBJ2-7; TRBD1 agrees at 11 bases. The CDR3 is made up of 14 amino acids. Germline CDR1 reads MDHEN; CDR2 reads SYDVKM. V dropped 4 bases and J dropped 5; count of bases not matched to a gene: 4. In DNA, the CDR3 is TGTGCCAGCAGTTCCGGACAGGGGGCGAACGAGCAGTACTTC. It specifies CASSSGQGANEQYF.

This clonotype came up many times. V and J are TRBV10-1 and TRBJ2-6, with D possibly TRBD1 on 6 matching bases. Trimming cost V 6 bases and J 4 bases, with 16 bases left between them. The CDR3 has 16 residues. CDR1 is WNHNN, CDR2 SYGVQD, per germline (reference sequence). As DNA, the CDR3 is TGCGCCAGCAGCCCCGTAAGGGGGTCAGGGGCCAACGTCCTGACTTTC. As protein: CASSPVRGSGANVLTF.

This clonotype was seen repeatedly, ten times or more. The chain is built from TRBV5-1 and TRBJ2-3; D possibly corresponds to TRBD1 (6 bases). The germline V gene has CDR1 SGHRS and CDR2 YFSETQ. CDR3 size: 13 residues. Trimming stripped 5 bases from V and 3 bases from J, with 10 bases between. CDR3 protein: CASRKGGTDTQYF. The CDR3 DNA reads TGCGCCAGCAGAAAAGGGGGTACAGATACGCAGTATTTT.

The table lists this clonotype with many counts. The chain recombines TRBV30 with TRBJ1-5, with TRBD1 as a possible D gene (5 bases). Trimming shortened V by 3 bases and J by 2 bases, and 11 bases separated the two germline ends. Germline lookup yields CDR1 GTSNPN and CDR2 SVGIG (reference sequence). There are 14 residues in the CDR3. The CDR3: CAWSLGEGNQPQHF. In nucleotides, the CDR3 is TGTGCCTGGAGCCTAGGGGAGGGCAATCAGCCCCAGCATTTT.

Only one count was recorded for this clonotype. This may stem from a read error, because a much larger clone lies one nucleotide away. V is TRBV11-2 and J is TRBJ2-5; 10 bases are shared with TRBD2. The CDR3 runs to 15 residues. Germline V gene sequence: CDR1 SGHAT, CDR2 FQNNGV. Here the CDR3 reads CVSSFASGSSETQYF. The CDR3 DNA is TGTGTCAGCAGCTTCGCTAGCGGGAGCTCAGAGACCCAGTACTTC.

This rearrangement joins TRBV7-9 to TRBJ2-3; a weak D match, TRBD1 (6 bases). Germline V gene data show CDR1 as SEHNR and CDR2 as FQNEAQ (reference sequence). This CDR3 is built from 13 residues. V dropped 2 bases and J dropped 7 bases, with 10 bases sitting between them. As DNA, the CDR3 is TGTGCCAGCAGCTTACAGGGGTTAAATACGCAGTATTTT. It encodes CASSLQGLNTQYF.

This clonotype was counted many times. The chain recombines TRBV29-1 with TRBJ2-3; 8 bases match TRBD2. From germline, CDR1 is SQVTM and CDR2 ANQGSEA. J was trimmed by 5 bases and V by 8 bases; bases with no gene match: 6. This CDR3 has 12 amino acids. The CDR3 loop is CSKRENGDTQYF. The CDR3 DNA sequence: TGCAGCAAGCGGGAGAACGGAGATACGCAGTATTTT.

J is TRBJ2-7 and V is TRBV20-1; no clear D gene. Germline V gives CDR1 DFQATT, CDR2 SNEGSKA (reference sequence). V shed 5 bases and J shed 2 bases, with 16 bases lying between them. CDR3 length: 14 residues. The CDR3: CSAEPEFRTYEQYF. The CDR3 bases are TGCAGTGCTGAGCCGGAGTTCCGCACCTACGAGCAGTACTTC.